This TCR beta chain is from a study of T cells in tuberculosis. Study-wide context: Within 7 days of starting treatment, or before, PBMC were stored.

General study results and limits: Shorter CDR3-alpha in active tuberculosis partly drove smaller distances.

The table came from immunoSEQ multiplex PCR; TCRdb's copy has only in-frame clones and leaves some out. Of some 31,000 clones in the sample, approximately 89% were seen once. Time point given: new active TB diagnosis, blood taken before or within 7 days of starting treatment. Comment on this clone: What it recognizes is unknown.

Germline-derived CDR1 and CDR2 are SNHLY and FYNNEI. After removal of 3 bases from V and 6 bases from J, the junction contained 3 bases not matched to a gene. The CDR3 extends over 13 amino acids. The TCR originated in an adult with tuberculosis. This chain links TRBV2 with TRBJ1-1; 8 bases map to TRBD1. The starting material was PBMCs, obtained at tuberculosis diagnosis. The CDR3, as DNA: TGTGCCAGCAGTGACAGGGGGCGTCCTGAAGCTTTCTTT. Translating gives CASSDRGRPEAFF.